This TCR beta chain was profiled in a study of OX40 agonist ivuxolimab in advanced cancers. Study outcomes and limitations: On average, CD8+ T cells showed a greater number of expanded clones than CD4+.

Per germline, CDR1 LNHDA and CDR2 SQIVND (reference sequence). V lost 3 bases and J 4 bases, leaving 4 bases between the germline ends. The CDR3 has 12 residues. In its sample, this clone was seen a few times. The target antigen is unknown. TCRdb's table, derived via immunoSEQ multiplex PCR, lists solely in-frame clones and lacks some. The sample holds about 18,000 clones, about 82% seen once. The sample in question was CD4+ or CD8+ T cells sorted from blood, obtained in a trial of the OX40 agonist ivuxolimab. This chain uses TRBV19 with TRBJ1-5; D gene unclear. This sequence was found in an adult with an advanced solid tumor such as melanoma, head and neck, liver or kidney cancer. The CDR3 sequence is CASSISNQPQHF. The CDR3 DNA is TGTGCCAGTAGTATCTCAAATCAGCCCCAGCATTTT.